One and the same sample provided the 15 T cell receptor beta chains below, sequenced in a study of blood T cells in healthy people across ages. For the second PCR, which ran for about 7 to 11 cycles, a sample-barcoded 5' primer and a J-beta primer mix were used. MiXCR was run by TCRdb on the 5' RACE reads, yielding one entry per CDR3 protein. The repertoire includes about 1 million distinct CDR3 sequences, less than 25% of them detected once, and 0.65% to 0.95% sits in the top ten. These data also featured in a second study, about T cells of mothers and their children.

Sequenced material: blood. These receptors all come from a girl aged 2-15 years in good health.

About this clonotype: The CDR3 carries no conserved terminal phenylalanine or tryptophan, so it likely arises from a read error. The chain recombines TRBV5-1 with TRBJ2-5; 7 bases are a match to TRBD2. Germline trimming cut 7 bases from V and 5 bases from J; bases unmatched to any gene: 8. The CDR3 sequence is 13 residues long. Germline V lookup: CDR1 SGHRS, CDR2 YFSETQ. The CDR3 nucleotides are TGCGCCAGCCGGGAGGAGTTCGGGGAGACCCAGTACCTC. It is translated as CASREEFGETQYL.

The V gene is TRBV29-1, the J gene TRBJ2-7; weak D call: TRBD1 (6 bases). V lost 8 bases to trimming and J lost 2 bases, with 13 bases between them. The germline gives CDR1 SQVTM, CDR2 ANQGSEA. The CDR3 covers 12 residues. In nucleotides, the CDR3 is TGCAGCTATCGGGACATAACCTACGAGCAGTACTTC. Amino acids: CSYRDITYEQYF.

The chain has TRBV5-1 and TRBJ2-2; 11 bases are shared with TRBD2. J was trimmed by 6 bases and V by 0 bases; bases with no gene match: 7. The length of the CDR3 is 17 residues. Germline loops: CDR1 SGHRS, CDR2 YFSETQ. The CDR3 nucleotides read TGCGCCAGCAGCTTGGAGGTCTGGACTAGCGGGCCCGGGGAGCTGTTTTTT. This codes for CASSLEVWTSGPGELFF.

The CDR3 protein is CASPMGRNRVAETQYF. CDR3 in DNA: TGTGCCAGTCCCATGGGCCGAAACAGGGTGGCAGAGACCCAGTACTTC. This rearrangement joins TRBV12-3 or TRBV12-4 to TRBJ2-5, with D perhaps matching TRBD1 (6 bases). The length of the CDR3 is 16 residues. Trimming cost V 9 bases and J 4 bases, with 24 bases left between them.

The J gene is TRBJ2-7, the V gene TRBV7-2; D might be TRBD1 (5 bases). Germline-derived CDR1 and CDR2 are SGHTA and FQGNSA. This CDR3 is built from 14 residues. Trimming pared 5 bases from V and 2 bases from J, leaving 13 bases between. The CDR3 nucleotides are TGTGCCAGCAGCATCACCAGGGCACCCTACGAGCAGTACTTC. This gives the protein CASSITRAPYEQYF.

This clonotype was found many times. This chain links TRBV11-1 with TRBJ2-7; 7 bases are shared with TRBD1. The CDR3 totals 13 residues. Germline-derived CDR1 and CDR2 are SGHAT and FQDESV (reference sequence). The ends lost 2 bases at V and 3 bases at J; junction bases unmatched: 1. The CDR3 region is CASSLRQGYEQYF. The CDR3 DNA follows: TGTGCCAGCAGCTTACGACAGGGCTACGAGCAGTACTTC.

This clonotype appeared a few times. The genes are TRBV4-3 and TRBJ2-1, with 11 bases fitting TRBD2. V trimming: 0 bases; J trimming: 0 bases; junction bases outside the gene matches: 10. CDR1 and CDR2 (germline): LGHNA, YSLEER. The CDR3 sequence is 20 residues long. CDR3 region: CASSQDLPTSGVSSYNEQFF. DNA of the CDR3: TGCGCCAGCAGCCAAGATCTCCCGACTAGCGGGGTCAGCTCCTACAATGAGCAGTTCTTC.

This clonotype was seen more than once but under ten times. CDR3 sequence (DNA): TGTGCCAGCTCGTTCTTCCTCGACAGGGTAGGAGATACGCAGTATTTT. Translating gives CASSFFLDRVGDTQYF. The rearrangement joins TRBV6-6 to TRBJ2-3, with 7 bases lining up with TRBD1. With 8 bases clipped from V and 5 bases from J, the junction kept 16 bases outside the gene matches. Germline loops: CDR1 MNHNY, CDR2 SVGAGI (reference sequence). This CDR3 region has 16 residues.

The CDR3 DNA reads as TGCAGTGCTAGCCCGGGACTAGCGGGAGAAGGGGAGCAGTACTTC. This gives the protein CSASPGLAGEGEQYF. The chain recombines TRBV20-1 with TRBJ2-1, with 14 bases aligning to TRBD2. The DNA end lines up better with TRBJ2-7; the J call may be wrong. The CDR3 is made up of 15 amino acids. CDR1 and CDR2 (germline): DFQATT, SNEGSKA (reference sequence).

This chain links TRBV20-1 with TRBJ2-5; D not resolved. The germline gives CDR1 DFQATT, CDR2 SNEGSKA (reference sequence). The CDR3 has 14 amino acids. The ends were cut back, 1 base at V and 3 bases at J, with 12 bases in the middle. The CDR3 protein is CSARAFTGEETQYF. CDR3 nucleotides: TGCAGTGCTAGAGCCTTCACGGGCGAAGAGACCCAGTACTTC.

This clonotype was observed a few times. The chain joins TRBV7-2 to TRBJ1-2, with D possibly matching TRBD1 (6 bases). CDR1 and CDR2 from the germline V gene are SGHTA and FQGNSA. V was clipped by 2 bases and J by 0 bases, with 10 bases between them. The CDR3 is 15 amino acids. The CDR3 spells CASSLRGAANYGYTF. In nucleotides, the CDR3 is TGTGCCAGCAGCTTACGGGGGGCTGCTAACTATGGCTACACCTTC.

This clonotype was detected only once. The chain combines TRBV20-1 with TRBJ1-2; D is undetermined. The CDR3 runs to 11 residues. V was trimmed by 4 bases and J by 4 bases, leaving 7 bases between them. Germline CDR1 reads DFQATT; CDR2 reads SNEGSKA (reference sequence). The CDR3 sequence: CSAKFSYGYTF. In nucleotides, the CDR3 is TGCAGTGCTAAATTCAGCTATGGCTACACCTTC.

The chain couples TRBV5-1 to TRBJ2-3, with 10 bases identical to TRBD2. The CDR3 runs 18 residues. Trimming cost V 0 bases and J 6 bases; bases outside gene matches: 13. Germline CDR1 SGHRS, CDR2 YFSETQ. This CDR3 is CASSLAMGTSGAIDTQYF. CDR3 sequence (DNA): TGCGCCAGCAGCTTGGCCATGGGAACTAGCGGGGCCATTGATACGCAGTATTTT.

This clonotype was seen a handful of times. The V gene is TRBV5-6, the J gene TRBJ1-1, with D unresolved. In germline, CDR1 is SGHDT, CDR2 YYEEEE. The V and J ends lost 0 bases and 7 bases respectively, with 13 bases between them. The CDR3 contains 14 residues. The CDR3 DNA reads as TGTGCCAGCAGCTTGGGGCCTTTGATACGTGAAGCTTTCTTT. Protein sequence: CASSLGPLIREAFF.

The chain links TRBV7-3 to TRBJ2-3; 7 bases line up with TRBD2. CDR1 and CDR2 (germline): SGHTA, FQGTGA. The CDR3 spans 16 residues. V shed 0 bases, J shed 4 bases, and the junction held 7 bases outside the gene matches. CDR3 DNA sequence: TGTGCCAGCAGCTTAACCGGGGGGTCTCCCGCAGATACGCAGTATTTT. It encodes CASSLTGGSPADTQYF.